This T cell receptor (beta chain) was identified during a study of cytomegalovirus exposure and HLA in healthy donors. The PCR employed 60 Vbeta primers together with 13 Jbeta primers. Clones were read by immunoSEQ multiplex PCR, and TCRdb kept only the in-frame ones, dropping some. The table records 110,000 to 150,000 clones, around 80% of them present only once. This clone was picked up a small number of times. Its antigen is unidentified. Germline V gives CDR1 SGHNT, CDR2 YYREEE (reference sequence). J was trimmed by 4 bases and V by 4 bases; bases with no gene match: 6. The CDR3 is made up of 15 amino acids. Points from the study as a whole: Earlier analysis found most TCR beta V segments productive about 87% or about 30% of the time.

The chain recombines TRBV5-4 with TRBJ1-4, with 8 bases aligning to TRBD1. The sequence was obtained from a woman aged 50 to 60 in good health and CMV-seropositive. The sequenced sample was PBMCs. The CDR3 protein is CASSRRQGFNEKLFF. The CDR3 region has the DNA TGTGCCAGCAGCCGCCGACAGGGGTTTAATGAAAAACTGTTTTTT.